The T cell receptor (beta chain) described here comes from a study of beta chain features in type 1 diabetes. In the study overall: No age, gender or cell yield differences were seen between patients and healthy donors. The examined sorted cells totaled about 110 million across samples. Notes on the study in general: VDJ junctions from patients with type 1 diabetes contained fewer insertions and more deletions. In the patient group, naive, central memory and Treg TCRB repertoires seemed more alike than in the healthy donor group. Among patients with Type 1 diabetes, TCRB CDR3s were moderately but significantly shorter in every one of the four CD4+ subsets.

About this clone itself: Its antigen is not known.

Germline V CDR1 and CDR2: ENHRY, SYGVKD. This CDR3 is 16 amino acids long. V lost 6 bases, J lost 7 bases, and 12 bases stayed unmatched. The sequenced template was cDNA made from the entire isolated RNA. Sequenced by immunoSEQ multiplex PCR; TCRdb stores in-frame clones only, minus some. The table has 350,000 to 400,000 clones, about 12% seen once. The clonotype originates from a woman younger than 30 with type 1 diabetes. The chain recombines TRBV10-3 with TRBJ2-1; TRBD2 agrees at 10 bases. The sample consisted of naive CD4+ T cells from blood. CDR3 residues: CAIRPGLAPGGNEQFF. CDR3 nucleotides: TGTGCCATCAGACCGGGACTAGCGCCTGGTGGGAATGAGCAGTTCTTC.